These 31 T cell receptor beta chains were all obtained from the same sample, sequenced in a study of shared clonotypes between healthy human individuals. The protocol was immunoSEQ multiplex PCR, while the TCRdb copy is restricted to in-frame clones and leaves out a portion. The sample has more than 2 million clones, approximately 94% seen once. Sequencing was done on a sample of naive CD4+ T cells sorted from blood. Subset of the sample: CD45RA+ positively selected. These TCRs come from a man between 18 and 35 years old in good health.

The chain couples TRBV11-2 to TRBJ2-1, with a weak D call TRBD2 (5 bases). Trimming removed 3 bases from V and 12 bases from J, with 21 bases in between. There are 15 residues in the CDR3. Per the germline V gene, CDR1 is SGHAT and CDR2 is FQNNGV. CDR3 amino acids: CASSFSEGPLSGQFF. CDR3 nucleotide sequence: TGTGCCAGCAGCTTCTCTGAGGGCCCTCTCAGTGGGCAGTTCTTC.

V and J are TRBV11-2 and TRBJ1-1; no reliable D call. CDR1 and CDR2 (germline): SGHAT, FQNNGV. The V and J ends lost 2 bases and 0 bases respectively, with 7 bases between them. The CDR3 extends over 14 amino acids. CDR3 protein: CASSLTALNTEAFF. In nucleotides, the CDR3 is TGTGCCAGCAGCTTAACGGCACTGAACACTGAAGCTTTCTTT.

The chain carries TRBV7-9 and TRBJ2-5; D tentatively fits TRBD1 or TRBD2 (6 bases each). The CDR3 totals 14 residues. The V gene's germline CDR1 is SEHNR and CDR2 FQNEAQ (reference sequence). V lost 3 bases and J 5 bases, leaving 13 bases between the germline ends. The CDR3 loop is CASSFGLGGETQYF. DNA of the CDR3: TGTGCCAGCAGCTTCGGGCTAGGGGGGGAGACCCAGTACTTC.

The V and J genes are TRBV18 and TRBJ2-2, with D possibly TRBD2 on 5 matching bases. The V gene lost 1 base and the J gene lost 4 bases, with 10 bases spanning the gap. CDR3 size: 15 residues. Germline CDR1 reads KGHSH; CDR2 reads LQKENI. CDR3 DNA: TGTGCCAGCTCACCACGGACCGCGGGCACCGGGGAGCTGTTTTTT. Translation: CASSPRTAGTGELFF.

The chain carries TRBV5-1 and TRBJ2-1; 7 positions agree with TRBD2. CDR3 size: 16 residues. V trimming: 4 bases; J trimming: 2 bases; junction bases outside the gene matches: 9. CDR1 is SGHRS and CDR2 is YFSETQ in the germline V gene. CDR3 loop: CASSPVGGGPYNEQFF. The CDR3 nucleotides are TGCGCCAGCAGCCCCGTCGGGGGAGGGCCCTACAATGAGCAGTTCTTC.

V and J are TRBV6-1 and TRBJ1-1; D uncertain. CDR1 and CDR2 from the germline V gene are MNHNS and SASEGT. The CDR3 extends over 11 amino acids. V was shortened by 8 bases and J by 1 base, with 5 bases between the two germline ends. In nucleotides, the CDR3 is TGTGCCAGCGAATGGAACACTGAAGCTTTCTTT. Protein: CASEWNTEAFF.

The V and J genes are TRBV10-3 and TRBJ1-1, with D unclear. The CDR3 has 15 residues. V lost 0 bases and J 0 bases, leaving 8 bases between the germline ends. Germline V CDR1 and CDR2: ENHRY, SYGVKD. The DNA for the CDR3 is TGTGCCATCAGTGAGTCTCGGGCCATGAACACTGAAGCTTTCTTT. It yields the protein CAISESRAMNTEAFF.

The chain uses TRBV23-1 and TRBJ2-3, with D maybe TRBD2 (6 bases). TRBV23-1 is recorded as an ORF, its role being uncertain. This CDR3 is built from 15 residues. Trimming took 4 bases from V and 4 from J, leaving 15 bases between them. This chain's CDR3 is CASSPRGTRADTQYF. CDR3 bases: TGCGCCAGCAGTCCTCGGGGGACGAGGGCAGATACGCAGTATTTT.

This sequence joins TRBV2 and TRBJ2-7; no clear D gene. Trimming took off 2 bases at V and 0 bases at J, with 26 bases between the two ends. There are 20 residues in the CDR3. The germline V gene has CDR1 SNHLY and CDR2 FYNNEI. The CDR3 DNA sequence: TGTGCCAGCAGTGAAAGGTCTAATTTTGAGAGGCTTATTAGCTCCTACGAGCAGTACTTC. It translates to CASSERSNFERLISSYEQYF. The full variable domain, its missing parts supplied by reference TRBV2 and TRBJ2-7, is EPEVTQTPSHQVTQMGQEVILRCVPISNHLYFYWYRQILGQKVEFLVSFYNNEISEKSEIFDDQFSVERPDGSNFTLKIRSTKLEDSAMYFCASSERSNFERLISSYEQYFGPGTRLTVT.

The V call is TRBV5-1, the J call TRBJ2-7; the match to TRBD1 covers 7 bases. V shed 0 bases and J 4 bases; nucleotides not matched to a gene: 4. The germline V gene has CDR1 SGHRS and CDR2 YFSETQ. This CDR3 has 14 residues. CDR3 DNA sequence: TGCGCCAGCAGCTTGGGAGGGACAGTATACGAGCAGTACTTC. Its protein product is CASSLGGTVYEQYF.

The V gene is TRBV7-9, the J gene TRBJ2-3; D gene unclear. In germline, CDR1 is SEHNR, CDR2 FQNEAQ (reference sequence). V shed 7 bases and J shed 6 bases, with 11 bases lying between them. This CDR3 has 12 amino acids. The DNA of the CDR3 is TGTGCCAGCACCCGGAATCCCGATACGCAGTATTTT. This translates into CASTRNPDTQYF.

V is TRBV7-9 and J is TRBJ2-1; D might be TRBD1 (6 bases). Germline V gives CDR1 SEHNR, CDR2 FQNEAQ (reference sequence). The CDR3 is 13 residues long. Trimming shortened V by 5 bases and J by 6 bases, and 11 bases separated the two germline ends. The CDR3 DNA is TGTGCCAGCAGCCGGGACACCCTCAATGAGCAGTTCTTC. This encodes CASSRDTLNEQFF.

The chain uses TRBV19 and TRBJ2-2, with D maybe TRBD2 (6 bases). The germline CDR1 and CDR2 sequences are LNHDA and SQIVND (reference sequence). The CDR3 contains 15 residues. Trimming shortened V by 6 bases and J by 1 base, and 12 bases separated the two germline ends. The CDR3 reads CASRRDLGNTGELFF. DNA of the CDR3: TGTGCCAGTAGAAGGGACTTGGGGAACACCGGGGAGCTGTTTTTT.

This clone appeared a single time. The genes are TRBV5-1 and TRBJ2-2, with 16 bases aligning to TRBD2. Germline V lookup: CDR1 SGHRS, CDR2 YFSETQ. The CDR3 has 20 amino acids. Trimming at V came to 4 bases and at J to 0 bases, leaving 9 bases not matched to a gene. CDR3 protein: CASSPAGLAGGGTNTGELFF. Written as DNA, the CDR3 is TGCGCCAGCAGCCCCGCGGGACTAGCGGGAGGGGGGACGAACACCGGGGAGCTGTTTTTT.

The rearrangement joins TRBV11-2 to TRBJ2-6; D gene unclear. V lost 1 base and J lost 0, with 13 bases in between. Germline V lookup: CDR1 SGHAT, CDR2 FQNNGV. The CDR3 runs 18 residues. The CDR3, as DNA: TGTGCCAGCAGCTTAGTTTCTCGACACCTCTCTGGGGCCAACGTCCTGACTTTC. Its protein product is CASSLVSRHLSGANVLTF. The variable domain in full, completed from reference TRBV11-2 and TRBJ2-6, reads EAGVAQSPRYKIIEKRQSVAFWCNPISGHATLYWYQQILGQGPKLLIQFQNNGVVDDSQLPKDRFSAERLKGVDSTLKIQPAKLEDSAVYLCASSLVSRHLSGANVLTFGAGSRLTVL.

The chain uses TRBV11-2 and TRBJ1-6; D is possibly TRBD1 (5 bases). V lost 5 bases and J 8 bases, leaving 13 bases between the germline ends. The V gene's germline CDR1 is SGHAT and CDR2 FQNNGV. The CDR3 covers 14 residues. DNA for the CDR3: TGTGCCAGCAGCCCCCAGTCCAGGGATTCACCCCTCCACTTT. This codes for CASSPQSRDSPLHF. The full variable domain, in which reference TRBV11-2 and TRBJ1-6 provide the parts outside the CDR3, is EAGVAQSPRYKIIEKRQSVAFWCNPISGHATLYWYQQILGQGPKLLIQFQNNGVVDDSQLPKDRFSAERLKGVDSTLKIQPAKLEDSAVYLCASSPQSRDSPLHFGNGTRLTVT.

The genes are TRBV19 and TRBJ1-5; 8 positions agree with TRBD1. This CDR3 is built from 14 residues. The V and J ends lost 6 bases and 4 bases, in that order; junction bases with no gene match: 5. Germline CDR1 reads LNHDA; CDR2 reads SQIVND (reference sequence). In nucleotides, the CDR3 is TGTGCCAGTAGGGACAGGGTATCAAATCAGCCCCAGCATTTT. Its translation is CASRDRVSNQPQHF.

The chain has TRBV5-4 and TRBJ2-2; perhaps TRBD1 as D (6 bases). Trimming shortened V by 0 bases and J by 6 bases, and 12 bases separated the two germline ends. This CDR3 spans 15 amino acids. Germline V gives CDR1 SGHNT, CDR2 YYREEE (reference sequence). The CDR3: CASSLEGERAGELFF. The CDR3 region has the DNA TGTGCCAGCAGCTTGGAGGGGGAAAGGGCCGGGGAGCTGTTTTTT.

Concerning this clone itself: Additional DNA sequences in this sample encode the identical CDR3. The chain has TRBV7-2 and TRBJ2-3, with 7 bases that match TRBD2. Unmatched junction bases numbered 5, after V lost 2 bases and J lost 3 bases. This CDR3 has 15 residues. Germline lookup yields CDR1 SGHTA and CDR2 FQGNSA. The CDR3 here is CASSLRLAGTDTQYF. The CDR3 region has the DNA TGTGCCAGCAGCTTAAGACTAGCTGGAACAGATACGCAGTATTTT.

The rearrangement uses TRBV25-1 and TRBJ1-3, with D unclear. Trimming removed 6 bases from V and 2 bases from J, with 17 bases in between. There are 16 residues in the CDR3. Looked up from germline, CDR1 is MGHDK and CDR2 is SYGVNS. The CDR3 DNA reads as TGTGCCAGCAGCCTTCTAGGTGAGGTCCCTGGAAACACCATATATTTT. The encoded protein is CASSLLGEVPGNTIYF.

Details on this clone: Other DNA sequences of this sample code for an identical CDR3. This sequence joins TRBV9 and TRBJ2-7; 8 bases are a match to TRBD1. Per germline, CDR1 SGDLS and CDR2 YYNGEE. V lost 3 bases, J lost 0 bases, and 5 bases stayed unmatched. The CDR3 spans 15 residues. This CDR3 is CASSAGQGSSYEQYF. DNA for the CDR3: TGTGCCAGCAGCGCAGGACAGGGTAGCTCCTACGAGCAGTACTTC. Looking up the rest from reference TRBV9 and TRBJ2-7 gives the full variable domain: DSGVTQTPKHLITATGQRVTLRCSPRSGDLSVYWYQQSLDQGLQFLIQYYNGEERAKGNILERFSAQQFPDLHSELNLSSLELGDSALYFCASSAGQGSSYEQYFGPGTRLTVT.

V and J are TRBV10-3 and TRBJ1-6; the match to TRBD1 covers 7 bases. Unmatched junction bases numbered 5, after V lost 2 bases and J lost 7 bases. Germline V gene lookup returns CDR1 ENHRY and CDR2 SYGVKD. The CDR3 contains 15 residues. In DNA, the CDR3 is TGTGCCATCAGTGAGCTCGGACAGGCAAATTCACCCCTCCACTTT. The encoded protein is CAISELGQANSPLHF.

The rearrangement uses TRBV4-1 and TRBJ2-7; D may be TRBD1 or TRBD2 (5 bases each). From germline, CDR1 is MGHRA and CDR2 YSYEKL. V was shortened by 4 bases and J by 1 base, with 14 bases between the two germline ends. The CDR3 length is 15 residues. The DNA for the CDR3 is TGCGCCAGCAGCCCATCCCGGGACCTTTCCTACGAGCAGTACTTC. It is translated as CASSPSRDLSYEQYF.

This chain links TRBV18 with TRBJ1-1, with a weak D call TRBD1 (5 bases). In germline, CDR1 is KGHSH, CDR2 LQKENI. The V gene lost 3 bases and the J gene lost 7 bases, with 21 bases spanning the gap. This CDR3 has 16 residues. As DNA, the CDR3 is TGTGCCAGCTCACCCTCGGTCCAGGGTCTTGGGTTTGAAGCTTTCTTT. This translates into CASSPSVQGLGFEAFF.

As DNA, the CDR3 is TGTGCCAGCAGCCTCGTGAGTGTCACTGAAGCTTTCTTT. Its protein product is CASSLVSVTEAFF. The J gene is TRBJ1-1, the V gene TRBV7-9, with unresolved D. Trimming removed 5 bases at V and 4 bases at J, with 11 bases between. The CDR3 consists of 13 residues. In germline, CDR1 is SEHNR, CDR2 FQNEAQ (reference sequence).

The rearrangement links TRBV7-9 to TRBJ2-7; possibly TRBD1 for D (6 bases). Trimming took off 8 bases at V and 2 bases at J, with 10 bases between the two ends. CDR1 is SEHNR, CDR2 FQNEAQ, per germline (reference sequence). The CDR3 totals 12 residues. CDR3 sequence: CASETGPYEQYF. The CDR3 DNA reads TGTGCCAGCGAGACAGGCCCCTACGAGCAGTACTTC.

This clone showed up just once. The chain has TRBV5-6 and TRBJ2-7; D is tentatively TRBD1 or TRBD2 (5 bases each). The CDR3 runs 14 residues. CDR1 is SGHDT and CDR2 is YYEEEE in the germline V gene. V was cut by 5 bases and J by 2 bases, with 14 bases left in between. This CDR3 reads CASRTWDHAYEQYF. The CDR3 DNA reads as TGTGCCAGCAGAACTTGGGACCACGCCTACGAGCAGTACTTC.

The V gene is TRBV9, the J gene TRBJ2-6, with TRBD2 identical over 11 bases. Germline trimming cut 3 bases from V and 0 bases from J; bases unmatched to any gene: 8. The germline gives CDR1 SGDLS, CDR2 YYNGEE. The CDR3 consists of 19 residues. The CDR3 here is CASSGQGLAEYSGANVLTF. The CDR3 DNA follows: TGTGCCAGCAGCGGCCAGGGACTAGCGGAGTACTCTGGGGCCAACGTCCTGACTTTC. The whole variable domain, remainder taken from reference TRBV9 and TRBJ2-6, is DSGVTQTPKHLITATGQRVTLRCSPRSGDLSVYWYQQSLDQGLQFLIQYYNGEERAKGNILERFSAQQFPDLHSELNLSSLELGDSALYFCASSGQGLAEYSGANVLTFGAGSRLTVL.

This clone was observed a single time. J is TRBJ2-7 and V is TRBV18; a possible D gene is TRBD1 (6 bases). The CDR3 spans 15 residues. In germline, CDR1 is KGHSH, CDR2 LQKENI. Trimming cost V 2 bases and J 2 bases, with 13 bases left between them. The CDR3 reads CASSPSQGPTYEQYF. The CDR3 region has the DNA TGTGCCAGCTCACCATCCCAGGGGCCCACCTACGAGCAGTACTTC.

The chain employs TRBV7-9 and TRBJ1-3; D perhaps matches TRBD1 (5 bases). The CDR3 sequence is 16 residues long. V was pared by 3 bases and J by 0 bases, with 12 bases between. Per germline, CDR1 SEHNR and CDR2 FQNEAQ (reference sequence). In DNA, the CDR3 is TGTGCCAGCAGCTTGACAGCGTCTTTCTCTGGAAACACCATATATTTT. Its protein product is CASSLTASFSGNTIYF.

V gene TRBV5-1 combines with J gene TRBJ2-1; D ambiguous. From germline, CDR1 is SGHRS and CDR2 YFSETQ. Trimming shortened V by 4 bases and J by 3 bases, and 14 bases separated the two germline ends. The CDR3 sequence is 15 residues long. CDR3 nucleotide sequence: TGCGCCAGCAGCCGGCCACTCCAGAGCTACAATGAGCAGTTCTTC. Amino acids: CASSRPLQSYNEQFF.